This TCR beta chain stems from a study of blood T cells in healthy people across ages. About the research overall: About one barcoded beta molecule per two T cells came from capture by template switching.

The CDR3 sequence is 13 residues long. The germline V and J ends were trimmed by 4 bases and 9 bases, with 14 bases remaining between them. Germline assignment: CDR1 SGHTA and CDR2 FQGNSA. For this clonotype: Its antigen remains unknown.

Combining a sample-barcoded 5' primer with a J-beta primer mix, a second PCR ran for roughly 7 to 12 cycles. The template-switch adaptor was a 5' adaptor with 12 random nucleotides. It tagged each cDNA molecule. There were at least 3 million CDR3-containing paired-end reads obtained from each sample. TCRdb called the 5' RACE reads again in MiXCR, with one record for every CDR3 protein. Of around 1.5 million distinct CDR3 sequences listed, 35% to 45% are singletons. Overall study findings and caveats: In these data, TCR beta diversity tracked strongly with naive T cell percentage.

The sample was blood. The receptor's source is a woman aged 18-29 years in good health. The chain recombines TRBV7-2 with TRBJ2-3; D is unclear. The CDR3 reads CASSSHDLETQYF. For the CDR3, the DNA is TGTGCCAGCAGCTCACACGACTTGGAGACGCAGTATTTT.